A selection of T cell receptor beta chains follows, all from one sample in a study of blood T cell repertoires in COVID-19. Sequencing was performed with immunoSEQ multiplex PCR; in TCRdb, only in-frame clones are kept and a portion is missing. The sample gives 250,000 or so clones, approximately 86% of which show up once; approximately 5.7% is in the top ten. What was sequenced was peripheral blood. These receptors were obtained from a human donor in a cohort sampled during active COVID-19. CDR3s include the opening cysteine and the closing phenylalanine or tryptophan. A D gene is named only where the DNA matches it firmly. The size of a clone is reported for some rows only, either as once, few or many, or as a class for expanded clones.

d_gene | abundance | j_gene | v_gene | CDR3aa | CDR3nt
- | - | TRBJ2-1 | TRBV3-1/TRBV3-2 | CASSVTLEEQFF | TGTGCCAGCAGCGTAACCCTGGAGGAGCAGTTCTTC
- | once | TRBJ1-1 | TRBV3-1/TRBV3-2 | CASSQPGLPNTEAFF | TGTGCCAGCAGCCAGCCGGGACTGCCGAACACTGAAGCTTTCTTT
TRBD1 | - | TRBJ1-1 | TRBV7-6 | CASSWPRTGGEWFDTEAFF | TGTGCCAGCAGTTGGCCCCGGACAGGGGGCGAATGGTTCGATACTGAAGCTTTCTTT
TRBD2 | - | TRBJ2-1 | TRBV7-2 | CASSHRSTSGDREPQFF | TGTGCCAGCAGCCATCGAAGTACTAGCGGAGATCGTGAGCCCCAGTTCTTC
TRBD1 | - | TRBJ2-6 | TRBV2 | CASSEKGATGANVLTF | TGTGCCAGCAGTGAGAAGGGGGCGACTGGGGCCAACGTCCTGACTTTC
- | - | TRBJ2-3 | TRBV5-1 | CASSLGRPTDTQYF | TGCGCCAGCAGCTTGGGGAGGCCCACAGATACGCAGTATTTT
- | - | TRBJ1-1 | TRBV6-6 | CASSPGLDKAFF | TGTGCCAGCAGCCCCGGTTTGGACAAAGCTTTCTTT
- | - | TRBJ2-3 | TRBV24-1 | CATSVRGSTDTQYF | TGTGCCACCAGTGTACGGGGAAGCACAGATACGCAGTATTTT
- | - | TRBJ2-5 | TRBV5-1 | CASSLSMGGETQYF | TGCGCCAGCAGCCTCTCGATGGGGGGAGAGACCCAGTACTTC
TRBD1 | - | TRBJ1-2 | TRBV10-3 | CAISATGTEDPNYGYTF | TGTGCCATCAGTGCAACCGGGACAGAAGATCCTAACTATGGCTACACCTTC
- | once | TRBJ2-3 | TRBV15 | CATTSTDTQYF | TGTGCCACCACTAGCACAGATACGCAGTATTTT
TRBD1 | - | TRBJ2-7 | TRBV28 | CASSGYRGRGYEQYF | TGTGCCAGCAGTGGATACAGGGGTAGGGGATACGAGCAGTACTTC
- | - | TRBJ1-1 | TRBV15 | CATSGTGHLNTEAFF | TGTGCCACCAGCGGAACGGGACACCTGAACACTGAAGCTTTCTTT
TRBD1 | - | TRBJ1-1 | TRBV6-6 | CASSWDRENTEAFF | TGTGCCAGCAGCTGGGACAGGGAGAACACTGAAGCTTTCTTT
- | - | TRBJ2-2 | TRBV19 | CASSVRISGELFF | TGTGCCAGTAGTGTGAGGATTTCCGGGGAGCTGTTTTTT
- | few | TRBJ1-1 | TRBV5-1 | CASSLDTKKAFF | TGCGCCAGCAGCTTGGATACAAAGAAGGCTTTCTTT
TRBD1 | - | TRBJ2-3 | TRBV29-1 | CSGNRGASDTQYF | TGCAGCGGGAACAGGGGGGCGTCAGATACGCAGTATTTT
- | - | TRBJ2-5 | TRBV9 | CASSVPGRETQYF | TGTGCCAGCAGCGTACCTGGGAGAGAGACCCAGTACTTC
TRBD1 | - | TRBJ2-7 | TRBV6-4 | CASSVSGTGLYEQYF | TGTGCCAGCAGTGTCTCCGGGACAGGGCTCTATGAGCAGTACTTC
TRBD2 | - | TRBJ2-5 | TRBV2 | CASRLAGGPASETQYF | TGTGCCAGCAGGCTAGCGGGAGGGCCGGCGAGTGAGACCCAGTACTTC
TRBD1 | - | TRBJ2-2 | TRBV28 | CASNLRQGTNTGELFF | TGTGCCAGCAACCTACGACAGGGAACTAACACCGGGGAGCTGTTTTTT
- | - | TRBJ2-5 | TRBV9 | CASSVGVADSQETQYF | TGTGCCAGCTCCGTAGGGGTGGCGGATTCCCAAGAGACCCAGTACTTC
TRBD1 | few | TRBJ1-1 | TRBV4-1 | CASSQGGQGVQAFF | TGCGCCAGCAGCCAAGGGGGACAGGGGGTCCAAGCTTTCTTT
- | - | TRBJ1-1 | TRBV19 | CASSIGGDGTEAFF | TGTGCCAGTAGTATAGGGGGGGATGGAACTGAAGCTTTCTTT
- | - | TRBJ2-3 | TRBV7-6 | CASSLGARDTQYF | TGTGCCAGCAGCTTAGGGGCGAGAGATACGCAGTATTTT
- | - | TRBJ1-5 | TRBV2 | CASTPDRRNQPQHF | TGTGCCAGCACGCCAGACAGACGCAATCAGCCCCAGCATTTT
- | - | TRBJ1-4 | TRBV5-1 | CASSSGTEGEKLFF | TGCGCCAGCAGCTCCGGGACGGAGGGTGAAAAACTGTTTTTT
- | - | TRBJ2-5 | TRBV5-1 | CASSLGQSQETQYF | TGCGCCAGCAGCTTGGGCCAGTCCCAAGAGACCCAGTACTTC
- | - | TRBJ2-3 | TRBV18 | CASSPPFSGTDTQYF | TGTGCCAGCTCACCACCGTTTAGCGGCACAGATACGCAGTATTTT
- | once | TRBJ2-7 | TRBV11-3 | CASSENSASDEQYF | TGTGCCAGCAGCGAGAATAGCGCGAGCGACGAGCAGTACTTC
- | - | TRBJ1-2 | TRBV29-1 | CSVSEEGRGYTF | TGCAGCGTTTCCGAGGAGGGTCGGGGCTACACCTTC
TRBD2 | - | TRBJ2-3 | TRBV4-1 | CASSQVSLGLAGRVTDTQYF | TGCGCCAGCAGCCAAGTTTCATTGGGACTAGCGGGAAGGGTCACAGATACGCAGTATTTT
TRBD1 | - | TRBJ1-4 | TRBV18 | CASSPGTDAEKLFF | TGTGCCAGCTCACCTGGGACAGACGCGGAAAAACTGTTTTTT
- | - | TRBJ2-1 | TRBV7-6 | CASSLGGGKKRHEQFF | TGTGCCAGCAGTCTTGGAGGGGGCAAGAAAAGACATGAGCAGTTCTTC